The present T cell receptor beta chain was sequenced within a study of blood T cell repertoires in COVID-19. Assay used: immunoSEQ multiplex PCR; TCRdb lists only in-frame clones, some missing. This table holds roughly 170,000 clones, under 90% found once. Trimming cost V 3 bases and J 2 bases, with 18 bases left between them. Germline values: CDR1 SGDLS, CDR2 YYNGEE. CDR3 size: 16 residues. The clonotype originates from a man aged 50-60 years who had recovered from COVID-19. The rearrangement uses TRBV9 and TRBJ2-7; tentative D call: TRBD1 (5 bases). Sequenced: PBMCs or T cells enriched from blood (not recorded which). CDR3 nucleotides: TGTGCCAGCAGCGAGGGGTCCTATCCAGCGCCCTACGAGCAGTACTTC. Translating it yields CASSEGSYPAPYEQYF.